This T cell receptor beta chain was identified in a study of STAT5B mutations in CD4+ large granular lymphocyte leukemia. Study-level points and caveats: 8/27 top patient clones versus 2/35 control clones were TRBV06-family. Patient CD4-sorted repertoires looked more clonal than healthy CD4+ repertoires, even without putative leukemic clones.

This CDR3 has 16 residues. With 4 bases clipped from V and 5 bases from J, the junction kept 10 bases outside the gene matches. Germline CDR1 and CDR2: SGHRS and YFSETQ. About this clone itself: Its target is not known.

This was a survey-level run. Some clones are missing from TCRdb's copy, which holds only in-frame ones; the method was immunoSEQ multiplex PCR. Of roughly 36,000 clones detected, approximately 69% appear once; the ten largest clones hold 2.5% to 3%. Sequenced sample: CD4+ T cells from blood buffy coats. The rearrangement uses TRBV5-1 and TRBJ2-5; TRBD1 matches at 11 bases. This TCR derives from a human donor in good health. The CDR3 DNA is TGCGCCAGCAGCGAACGGACAGGGGGCAGGGGGGAGACCCAGTACTTC. It is translated as CASSERTGGRGETQYF.